Presented here are 8 T cell receptor beta chains from one specimen sequenced in a study of early T cells in non-severe SARS-CoV-2 infection. TCRdb reprocessed the 5' RACE reads via MiXCR and lists one record per CDR3 protein. The table shows 25,000 to 35,000 distinct CDR3 sequences, with roughly 5.2% occurring only once. The sequencing sample was made of whole blood. The source is an adult who was a healthcare worker with PCR-confirmed SARS-CoV-2 infection or an uninfected control (not recorded which).

This clonotype was observed a handful of times. The chain joins TRBV11-2 to TRBJ2-2; possibly TRBD1 for D (6 bases). The CDR3 spans 13 residues. Germline CDR1 is SGHAT and CDR2 is FQNNGV. V was cut by 5 bases and J by 7 bases, with 11 bases left in between. The CDR3 DNA is TGTGCCAGCAGCGCCACAGGGATCGGGGAGCTGTTTTTT. Protein: CASSATGIGELFF. Full variable domain (rest looked up from reference TRBV11-2 and TRBJ2-2): EAGVAQSPRYKIIEKRQSVAFWCNPISGHATLYWYQQILGQGPKLLIQFQNNGVVDDSQLPKDRFSAERLKGVDSTLKIQPAKLEDSAVYLCASSATGIGELFFGEGSRLTVL.

In this sample, this clonotype turned up many times. The V call is TRBV10-1, the J call TRBJ2-1; D ambiguous. Germline assignment: CDR1 WNHNN and CDR2 SYGVQD (reference sequence). Deletions cut 0 bases from V and 0 bases from J, with 9 bases between. The CDR3 is made up of 16 amino acids. Here the CDR3 reads CASSESMALSYNEQFF. DNA of the CDR3: TGCGCCAGCAGTGAGTCGATGGCGCTCTCCTACAATGAGCAGTTCTTC.

The table lists this clonotype with many counts. The chain employs TRBV29-1 and TRBJ2-1; either TRBD1 or TRBD2 may supply D (5 bases each). In germline, CDR1 is SQVTM, CDR2 ANQGSEA. CDR3 length equals 12 residues. V was shortened by 6 bases and J by 9 bases, with 15 bases between the two germline ends. The CDR3 DNA sequence: TGCAGCGTGAGGGACCCCGGACCTGAGCAGTTCTTC. Translated, it gives CSVRDPGPEQFF.

In the case of this clonotype: The junction shows a germline mismatch at one end, possibly a read error. CDR3 protein: CASSLFLDQHF. As DNA, the CDR3 is TGTGCCAGCAGTTTATTCCTTGATCAACACTTC. V is TRBV28 and J is TRBJ2-7; D not resolved. CDR1 and CDR2 (germline): MDHEN, SYDVKM. The CDR3 is 11 residues long.

This clonotype was seen a few times. This rearrangement joins TRBV15 to TRBJ2-1, with D tentatively TRBD1 or TRBD2 (7 bases each). The V end lost 1 base, the J end lost 7 bases, and 14 bases lay between the germline ends. CDR1 and CDR2 (germline): LNHNV, YYDKDF (reference sequence). The CDR3 length is 15 residues. The CDR3 DNA is TGTGCCACCAGCAGAGCCGACAGGGAGGGGAATGAGCAGTTCTTC. Amino acid sequence: CATSRADREGNEQFF. Using reference TRBV15 and TRBJ2-1 for the parts outside the CDR3, the full variable domain is DAMVIQNPRYQVTQFGKPVTLSCSQTLNHNVMYWYQQKSSQAPKLLFHYYDKDFNNEADTPDNFQSRRPNTSFCFLDIRSPGLGDTAMYLCATSRADREGNEQFFGPGTRLTVL.

The V call is TRBV4-3, the J call TRBJ2-1, with a tentative D call TRBD2 (6 bases). The germline V gene encodes CDR1 LGHNA and CDR2 YSLEER. This CDR3 has 14 amino acids. V shed 1 base and J shed 4 bases, with 8 bases lying between them. CDR3 region: CASSQAGEYNEQFF. The CDR3 DNA sequence: TGCGCCAGCAGCCAAGCGGGGGAGTACAATGAGCAGTTCTTC.

This clonotype occurred many times. This chain joins TRBV3-1 and TRBJ1-2, with TRBD1 matching over 7 bases. CDR3 length equals 14 residues. The germline V gene has CDR1 LGHDT and CDR2 YNNKEL (reference sequence). The V and J ends lost 4 bases and 6 bases, in that order; junction bases with no gene match: 8. CDR3 nucleotide sequence: TGTGCCAGCAGCCGGAGACAGGGCGGAGATGGCTACACCTTC. It translates to CASSRRQGGDGYTF.

This clonotype was seen repeatedly, ten times or more. The V call is TRBV24-1, the J call TRBJ2-1; D unclear. V was pared by 4 bases and J by 8 bases, with 8 bases between. Germline values: CDR1 KGHDR, CDR2 SFDVKD. This CDR3 contains 12 residues. The CDR3 is CATSEVDDEQFF. DNA for the CDR3: TGTGCCACCAGTGAAGTAGACGATGAGCAGTTCTTC.